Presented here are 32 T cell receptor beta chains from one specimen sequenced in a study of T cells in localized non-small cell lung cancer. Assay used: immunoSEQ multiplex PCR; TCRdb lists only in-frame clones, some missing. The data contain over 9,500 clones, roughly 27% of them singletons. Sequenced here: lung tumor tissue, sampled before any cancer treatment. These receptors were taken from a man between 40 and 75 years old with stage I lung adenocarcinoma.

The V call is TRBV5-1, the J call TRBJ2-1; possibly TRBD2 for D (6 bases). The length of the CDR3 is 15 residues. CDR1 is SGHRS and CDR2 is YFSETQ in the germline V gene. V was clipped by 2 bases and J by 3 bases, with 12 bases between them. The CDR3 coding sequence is TGCGCCAGCAGCTTACAGCGCGGGGACTACAATGAGCAGTTCTTC. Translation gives CASSLQRGDYNEQFF.

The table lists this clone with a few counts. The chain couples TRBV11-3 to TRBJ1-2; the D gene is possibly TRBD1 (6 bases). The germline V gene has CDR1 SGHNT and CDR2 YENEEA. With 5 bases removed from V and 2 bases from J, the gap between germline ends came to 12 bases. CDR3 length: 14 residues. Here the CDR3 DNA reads TGTGCCAGCAGCCCCGGGACATTCAACTATGGCTACACCTTC. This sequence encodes CASSPGTFNYGYTF.

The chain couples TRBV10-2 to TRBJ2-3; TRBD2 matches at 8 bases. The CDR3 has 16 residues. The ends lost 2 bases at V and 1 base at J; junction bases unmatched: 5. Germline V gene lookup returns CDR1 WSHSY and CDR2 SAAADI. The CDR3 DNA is TGCGCCAGCAGTGAGCGGACTAGCCGAGGCACAGATACGCAGTATTTT. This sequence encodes CASSERTSRGTDTQYF.

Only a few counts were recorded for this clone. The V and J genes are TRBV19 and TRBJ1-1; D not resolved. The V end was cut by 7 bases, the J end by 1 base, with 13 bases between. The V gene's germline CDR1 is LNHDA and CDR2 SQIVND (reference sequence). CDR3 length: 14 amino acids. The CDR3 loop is CASTPPGSNTEAFF. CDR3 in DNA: TGTGCCAGTACCCCTCCGGGTTCGAACACTGAAGCTTTCTTT.

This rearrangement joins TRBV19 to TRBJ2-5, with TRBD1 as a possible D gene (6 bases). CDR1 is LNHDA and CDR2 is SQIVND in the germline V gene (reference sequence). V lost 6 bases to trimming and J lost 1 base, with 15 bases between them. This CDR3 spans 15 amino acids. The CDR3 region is CASSPSQGRQETQYF. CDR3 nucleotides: TGTGCCAGTAGCCCCTCCCAGGGGCGCCAAGAGACCCAGTACTTC.

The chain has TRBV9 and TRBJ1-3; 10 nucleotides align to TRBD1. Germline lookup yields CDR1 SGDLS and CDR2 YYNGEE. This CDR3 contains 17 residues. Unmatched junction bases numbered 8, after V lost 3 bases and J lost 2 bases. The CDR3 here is CASSALDRGSAGNTIYF. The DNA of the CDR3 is TGTGCCAGCAGCGCGTTGGACAGGGGGAGTGCTGGAAACACCATATATTTT.

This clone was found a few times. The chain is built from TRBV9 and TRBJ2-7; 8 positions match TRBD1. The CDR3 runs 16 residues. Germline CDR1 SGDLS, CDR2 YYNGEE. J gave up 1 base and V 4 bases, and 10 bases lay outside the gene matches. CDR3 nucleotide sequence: TGTGCCAGCAGCCTCGGACAGGGTGGGAGTTCCTACGAGCAGTACTTC. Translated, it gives CASSLGQGGSSYEQYF. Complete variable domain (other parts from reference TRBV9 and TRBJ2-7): DSGVTQTPKHLITATGQRVTLRCSPRSGDLSVYWYQQSLDQGLQFLIQYYNGEERAKGNILERFSAQQFPDLHSELNLSSLELGDSALYFCASSLGQGGSSYEQYFGPGTRLTVT.

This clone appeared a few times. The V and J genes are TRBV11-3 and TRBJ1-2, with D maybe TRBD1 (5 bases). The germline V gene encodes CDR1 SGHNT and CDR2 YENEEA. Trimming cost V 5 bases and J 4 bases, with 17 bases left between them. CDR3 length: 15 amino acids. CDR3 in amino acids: CASSPTLGDSYGYTF. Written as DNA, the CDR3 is TGTGCCAGCAGCCCAACATTGGGGGACTCCTATGGCTACACCTTC.

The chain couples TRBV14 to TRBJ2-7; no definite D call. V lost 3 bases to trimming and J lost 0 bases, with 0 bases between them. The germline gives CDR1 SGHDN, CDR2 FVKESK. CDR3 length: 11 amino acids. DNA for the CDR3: TGTGCCAGCAGCCACTCCTACGAGCAGTACTTC. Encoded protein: CASSHSYEQYF.

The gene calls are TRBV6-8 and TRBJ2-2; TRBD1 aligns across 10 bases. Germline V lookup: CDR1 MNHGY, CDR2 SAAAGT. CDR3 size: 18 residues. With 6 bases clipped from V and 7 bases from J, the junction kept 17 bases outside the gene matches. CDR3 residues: CASRRGFPGQGYGGELFF. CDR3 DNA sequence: TGTGCCAGCAGAAGAGGTTTTCCGGGACAGGGGTACGGCGGGGAGCTGTTTTTT.

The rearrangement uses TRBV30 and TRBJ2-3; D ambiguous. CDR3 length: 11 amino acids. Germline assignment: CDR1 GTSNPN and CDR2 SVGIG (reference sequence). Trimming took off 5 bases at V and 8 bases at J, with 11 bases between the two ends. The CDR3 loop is CAWSRQGTQYF. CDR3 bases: TGTGCCTGGTCAAGGCAAGGTACGCAGTATTTT.

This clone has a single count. DNA for the CDR3: TGCGCCAGCAGCTTGGCCTCAGGGTTATCCTCTTCTGAAGCTTTCTTT. This encodes CASSLASGLSSSEAFF. This chain links TRBV5-1 with TRBJ1-1, with D possibly TRBD1 on 5 matching bases. The CDR3 extends over 16 amino acids. Trimming removed 0 bases from V and 6 bases from J, with 18 bases in between. The germline CDR1 and CDR2 sequences are SGHRS and YFSETQ.

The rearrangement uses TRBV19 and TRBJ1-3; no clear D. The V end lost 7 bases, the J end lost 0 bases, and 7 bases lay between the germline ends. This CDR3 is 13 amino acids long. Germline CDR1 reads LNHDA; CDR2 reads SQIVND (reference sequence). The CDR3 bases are TGTGCCAGTAAAGAGGGCTCTGGAAACACCATATATTTT. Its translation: CASKEGSGNTIYF.

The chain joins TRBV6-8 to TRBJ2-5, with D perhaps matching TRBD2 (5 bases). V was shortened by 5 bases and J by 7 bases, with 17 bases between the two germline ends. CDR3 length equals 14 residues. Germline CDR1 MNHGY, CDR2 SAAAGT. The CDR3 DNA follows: TGTGCCAGCAGTGACACGCACCGGGCGGGGACCCAGTACTTC. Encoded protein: CASSDTHRAGTQYF.

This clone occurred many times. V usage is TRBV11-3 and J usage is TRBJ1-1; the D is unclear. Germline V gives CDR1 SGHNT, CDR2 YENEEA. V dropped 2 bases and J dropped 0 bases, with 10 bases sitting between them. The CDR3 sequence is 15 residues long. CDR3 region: CASSLHRPLNTEAFF. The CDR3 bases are TGTGCCAGCAGCTTACACCGACCTTTGAACACTGAAGCTTTCTTT.

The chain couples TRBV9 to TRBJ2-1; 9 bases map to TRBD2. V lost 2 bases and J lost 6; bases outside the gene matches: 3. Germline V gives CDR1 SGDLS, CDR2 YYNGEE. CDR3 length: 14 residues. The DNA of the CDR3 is TGTGCCAGCAGCGTTAGCGGGGGAAGCAATGAGCAGTTCTTC. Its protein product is CASSVSGGSNEQFF.

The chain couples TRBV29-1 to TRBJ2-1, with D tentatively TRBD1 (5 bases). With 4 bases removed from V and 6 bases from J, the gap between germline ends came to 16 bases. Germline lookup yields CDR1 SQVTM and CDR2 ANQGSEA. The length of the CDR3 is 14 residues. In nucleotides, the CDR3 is TGCAGCGTTGTCCGGTCCGGCCAGGGCAATGAGCAGTTCTTC. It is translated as CSVVRSGQGNEQFF.

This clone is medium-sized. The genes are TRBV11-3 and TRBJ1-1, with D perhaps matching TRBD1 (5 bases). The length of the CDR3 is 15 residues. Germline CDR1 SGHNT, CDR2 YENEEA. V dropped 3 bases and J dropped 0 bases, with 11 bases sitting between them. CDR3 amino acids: CASSFQPTVNTEAFF. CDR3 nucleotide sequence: TGTGCCAGCAGCTTTCAACCGACAGTGAACACTGAAGCTTTCTTT.

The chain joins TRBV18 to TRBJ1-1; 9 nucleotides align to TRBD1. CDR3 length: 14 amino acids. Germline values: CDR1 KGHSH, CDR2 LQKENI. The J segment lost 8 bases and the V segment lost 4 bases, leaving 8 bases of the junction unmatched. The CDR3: CASSRDRVSEEAFF. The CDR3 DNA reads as TGTGCCAGCTCACGGGACAGGGTGTCGGAAGAAGCTTTCTTT.

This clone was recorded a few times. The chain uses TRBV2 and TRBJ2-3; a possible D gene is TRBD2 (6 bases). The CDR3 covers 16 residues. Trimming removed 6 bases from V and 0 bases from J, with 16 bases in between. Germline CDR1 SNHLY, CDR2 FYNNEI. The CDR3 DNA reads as TGTGCCAGCAGCCTGAGAGGAGGGGACAGCACAGATACGCAGTATTTT. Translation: CASSLRGGDSTDTQYF.

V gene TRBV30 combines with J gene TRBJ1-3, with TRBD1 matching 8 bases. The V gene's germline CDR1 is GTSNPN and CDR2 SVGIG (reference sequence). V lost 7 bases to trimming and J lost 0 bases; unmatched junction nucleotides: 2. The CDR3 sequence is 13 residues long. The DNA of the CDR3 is TGTGCCTCGGACAGGGCCTCTGGAAACACCATATATTTT. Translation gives CASDRASGNTIYF.

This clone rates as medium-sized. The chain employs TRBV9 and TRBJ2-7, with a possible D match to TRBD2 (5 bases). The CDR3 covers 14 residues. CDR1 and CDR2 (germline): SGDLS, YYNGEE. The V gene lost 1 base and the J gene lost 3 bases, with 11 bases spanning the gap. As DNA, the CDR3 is TGTGCCAGCAGCGTACAGGACGGACTCTACGAGCAGTACTTC. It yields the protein CASSVQDGLYEQYF.

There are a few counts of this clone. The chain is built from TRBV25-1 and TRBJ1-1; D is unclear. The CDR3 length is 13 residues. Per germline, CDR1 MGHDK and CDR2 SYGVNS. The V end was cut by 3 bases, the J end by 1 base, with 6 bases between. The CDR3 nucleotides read TGTGCCAGCAGTGAGGCGGGGAACACTGAAGCTTTCTTT. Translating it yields CASSEAGNTEAFF. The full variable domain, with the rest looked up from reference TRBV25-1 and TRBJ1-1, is EADIYQTPRYLVIGTGKKITLECSQTMGHDKMYWYQQDPGMELHLIHYSYGVNSTEKGDLSSESTVSRIRTEHFPLTLESARPSHTSQYLCASSEAGNTEAFFGQGTRLTVV.

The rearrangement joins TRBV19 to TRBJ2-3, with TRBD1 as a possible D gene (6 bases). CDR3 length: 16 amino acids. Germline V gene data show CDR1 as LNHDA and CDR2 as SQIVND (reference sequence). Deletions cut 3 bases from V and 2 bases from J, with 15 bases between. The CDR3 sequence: CASSIIQDRLTDTQYF. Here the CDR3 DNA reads TGTGCCAGTAGTATTATACAGGACAGACTCACAGATACGCAGTATTTT. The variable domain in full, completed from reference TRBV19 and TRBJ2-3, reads DGGITQSPKYLFRKEGQNVTLSCEQNLNHDAMYWYRQDPGQGLRLIYYSQIVNDFQKGDIAEGYSVSREKKESFPLTVTSAQKNPTAFYLCASSIIQDRLTDTQYFGPGTRLTVL.

The CDR3 coding sequence is TGTGCCAGCTCACCACAGAGGGATACTGAAGCTTTCTTT. It codes for CASSPQRDTEAFF. The chain links TRBV18 to TRBJ1-1; no reliable D call. In germline, CDR1 is KGHSH, CDR2 LQKENI. V shed 1 base and J shed 5 bases, with 8 bases lying between them. The CDR3 extends over 13 amino acids.

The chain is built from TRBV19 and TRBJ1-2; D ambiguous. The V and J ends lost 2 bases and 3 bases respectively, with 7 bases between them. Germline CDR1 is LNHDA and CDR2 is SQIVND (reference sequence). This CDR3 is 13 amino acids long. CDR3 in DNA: TGTGCCAGTAGTATATTGGCTCACTATGGCTACACCTTC. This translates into CASSILAHYGYTF.

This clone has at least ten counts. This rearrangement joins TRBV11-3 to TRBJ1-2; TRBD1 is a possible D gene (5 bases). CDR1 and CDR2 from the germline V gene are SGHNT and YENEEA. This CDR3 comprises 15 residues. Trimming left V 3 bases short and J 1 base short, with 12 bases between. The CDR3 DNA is TGTGCCAGCAGCTTCAATATAGGGGATAACTATGGCTACACCTTC. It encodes CASSFNIGDNYGYTF.

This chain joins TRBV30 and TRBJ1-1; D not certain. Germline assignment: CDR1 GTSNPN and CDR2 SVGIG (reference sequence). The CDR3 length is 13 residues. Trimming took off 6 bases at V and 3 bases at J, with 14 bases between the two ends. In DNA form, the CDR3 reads TGTGCCTGTTTGCCGGACGGGGACACTGAAGCTTTCTTT. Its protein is CACLPDGDTEAFF.

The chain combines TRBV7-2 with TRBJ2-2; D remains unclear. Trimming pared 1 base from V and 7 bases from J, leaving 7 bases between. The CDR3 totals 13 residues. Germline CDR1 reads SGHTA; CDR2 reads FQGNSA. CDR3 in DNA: TGTGCCAGCAGCTTAGGGGGAATCGGGGAGCTGTTTTTT. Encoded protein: CASSLGGIGELFF.

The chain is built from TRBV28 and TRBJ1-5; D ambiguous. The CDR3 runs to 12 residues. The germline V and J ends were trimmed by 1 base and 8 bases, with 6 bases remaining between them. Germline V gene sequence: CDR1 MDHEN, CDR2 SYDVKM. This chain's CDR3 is CASSLFGKPQHF. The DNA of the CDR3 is TGTGCCAGCAGTTTATTCGGGAAGCCCCAGCATTTT.

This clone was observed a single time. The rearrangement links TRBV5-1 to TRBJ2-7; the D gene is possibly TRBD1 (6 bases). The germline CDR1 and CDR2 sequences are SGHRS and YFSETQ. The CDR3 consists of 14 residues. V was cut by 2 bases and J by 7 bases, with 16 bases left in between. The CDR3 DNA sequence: TGCGCCAGCAGCTTTTCGGACAGCCTGGGGGAGCAGTACTTC. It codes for CASSFSDSLGEQYF. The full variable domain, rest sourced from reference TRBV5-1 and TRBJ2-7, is KAGVTQTPRYLIKTRGQQVTLSCSPISGHRSVSWYQQTPGQGLQFLFEYFSETQRNKGNFPGRFSGRQFSNSRSEMNVSTLELGDSALYLCASSFSDSLGEQYFGPGTRLTVT.

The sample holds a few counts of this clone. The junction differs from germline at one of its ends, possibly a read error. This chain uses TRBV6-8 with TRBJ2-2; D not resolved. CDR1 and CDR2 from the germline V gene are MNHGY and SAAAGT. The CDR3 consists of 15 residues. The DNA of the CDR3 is TGTGCCATCAGTGGGCCGGAGTCCAGGAGCGGGGAGCTGTTTTTT. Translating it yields CAISGPESRSGELFF.